Ten or more counts support the clone carrying this T cell receptor beta chain. This specimen comes from a study of neurological immune-mediated disorders. Time point reported: longitudinal time-point 2. Via MiXCR, TCRdb re-called the 5' RACE reads, giving one row per CDR3 protein. The sample carries about 80,000 distinct CDR3 sequences, more than 5% recorded once. The trim removed 1 base at V and 8 bases at J, leaving 10 bases unmatched. Germline CDR1 and CDR2: LGHNA and YNFKEQ. This CDR3 is 16 amino acids long. This chain joins TRBV4-2 and TRBJ2-1; 8 bases agree with TRBD2. The receptor was derived from an older woman with multiple sclerosis. Specimen: PBMCs. This CDR3 is CASSQGVAGMLDEQFF. CDR3 bases: TGTGCCAGCAGCCAAGGGGTAGCGGGGATGTTGGATGAGCAGTTCTTC.